Below are 28 T cell receptor beta chains sequenced from a single sample in a study of cytomegalovirus exposure and HLA in healthy donors. The data were produced by immunoSEQ multiplex PCR, yet TCRdb's version contains in-frame clones alone and is incomplete. The sample records hundreds of thousands of clones, around 90% being singletons. Material for sequencing was PBMCs. These receptors originate from a woman under 30 in good health and CMV-seropositive.

As to this clone: Other DNA sequences within the sample encode an identical CDR3. The chain joins TRBV9 to TRBJ1-3; D unresolved. Germline lookup yields CDR1 SGDLS and CDR2 YYNGEE. This CDR3 comprises 15 residues. V lost 0 bases, J lost 4 bases, and 11 bases lay in between. As DNA, the CDR3 is TGTGCCAGCAGCGTAGTAGCGGGGAGCGGAAACACCATATATTTT. This sequence encodes CASSVVAGSGNTIYF.

The chain recombines TRBV27 with TRBJ2-2; weak D call: TRBD2 (6 bases). The germline gives CDR1 MNHEY, CDR2 SMNVEV (reference sequence). V was pared by 2 bases and J by 5 bases, with 15 bases between. The CDR3 is made up of 16 amino acids. Written as DNA, the CDR3 is TGTGCCAGCAGTTTAAGTGGGCTAGCGCAGACCGGGGAGCTGTTTTTT. It specifies CASSLSGLAQTGELFF.

This clone occurred once. The gene calls are TRBV10-2 and TRBJ2-2, with D uncertain. CDR1 WSHSY and CDR2 SAAADI come from the germline V gene. The CDR3 is made up of 16 amino acids. V was pared by 5 bases and J by 3 bases, with 16 bases between. CDR3 loop: CASSPSTNLHTGELFF. DNA for the CDR3: TGCGCCAGCAGTCCCTCCACCAACTTACACACCGGGGAGCTGTTTTTT.

The V gene is TRBV27, the J gene TRBJ2-7; TRBD2 aligns across 13 bases. Germline assignment: CDR1 MNHEY and CDR2 SMNVEV (reference sequence). The junction had 6 bases not matched to a gene; V was cut back by 5 bases and J by 5 bases. This CDR3 comprises 15 residues. The CDR3 DNA reads as TGTGCCAGCAGTCTTGGACTAGCGGGAGCCAACGAGCAGTACTTC. Protein: CASSLGLAGANEQYF.

The chain combines TRBV28 with TRBJ1-1; D gene uncertain. The V and J ends lost 2 bases and 6 bases respectively, with 13 bases between them. The CDR3 extends over 14 amino acids. Germline CDR1 is MDHEN and CDR2 is SYDVKM. The CDR3 nucleotides read TGTGCCAGCAGTTTAGGAGGGAACGCGGCTGAAGCTTTCTTT. This sequence encodes CASSLGGNAAEAFF. The full variable domain, its missing parts supplied by reference TRBV28 and TRBJ1-1, is DVKVTQSSRYLVKRTGEKVFLECVQDMDHENMFWYRQDPGLGLRLIYFSYDVKMKEKGDIPEGYSVSREKKERFSLILESASTNQTSMYLCASSLGGNAAEAFFGQGTRLTVV.

The chain recombines TRBV11-3 with TRBJ2-5; D might be TRBD2 (7 bases). Trimming removed 5 bases from V and 6 bases from J, with 13 bases in between. Germline V gene data show CDR1 as SGHNT and CDR2 as YENEEA. The CDR3 is 13 amino acids. The CDR3 nucleotides are TGTGCCAGCAGCATGCGGGGGCGGAAGACCCAGTACTTC. Translating it yields CASSMRGRKTQYF.

The V and J genes are TRBV11-3 and TRBJ2-7; no clear D gene. Looked up from germline, CDR1 is SGHNT and CDR2 is YENEEA. The CDR3 is 15 residues long. V gave up 2 bases and J gave up 2 bases, with 13 bases separating them. CDR3 coding DNA: TGTGCCAGCAGCTTAAAGCCCCAAAGCACCTACGAGCAGTACTTC. Translated: CASSLKPQSTYEQYF.

The chain combines TRBV2 with TRBJ2-7, with D perhaps matching TRBD2 (6 bases). CDR1 and CDR2 (germline): SNHLY, FYNNEI. V was clipped by 6 bases and J by 3 bases, with 15 bases between them. CDR3 length: 14 amino acids. For the CDR3, the DNA is TGTGCCAGCAGAAAACCTACGGGGGACTACGAGCAGTACTTC. Protein: CASRKPTGDYEQYF.

The chain links TRBV5-1 to TRBJ2-7, with D perhaps TRBD1 (5 bases). CDR3 length equals 16 residues. Trimming took 0 bases from V and 7 from J, leaving 20 bases between them. From germline, CDR1 is SGHRS and CDR2 YFSETQ. The CDR3 here is CASSLALAGPSSEQYF. The CDR3 nucleotides read TGCGCCAGCAGCTTGGCATTGGCAGGGCCCTCCTCGGAGCAGTACTTC.

V is TRBV5-6 and J is TRBJ1-1; 7 bases are shared with TRBD1. Trimming removed 4 bases from V and 5 bases from J; junction bases left unmatched: 8. This CDR3 has 14 amino acids. CDR1 is SGHDT, CDR2 YYEEEE, per germline. CDR3 nucleotide sequence: TGTGCCAGCAGCCAGCCCTACAGGGGAACTGAAGCTTTCTTT. Its protein product is CASSQPYRGTEAFF.

This clone was counted a single time. The chain combines TRBV18 with TRBJ2-7; D is possibly TRBD1 (5 bases). Looked up from germline, CDR1 is KGHSH and CDR2 is LQKENI. Deletions cut 3 bases from V and 0 bases from J, with 15 bases between. The CDR3 spans 16 residues. CDR3 region: CASSPFSAGNSYEQYF. CDR3 nucleotides: TGTGCCAGCTCACCTTTCTCAGCAGGGAACTCCTACGAGCAGTACTTC. The variable domain in full, completed from reference TRBV18 and TRBJ2-7, reads NAGVMQNPRHLVRRRGQEARLRCSPMKGHSHVYWYRQLPEEGLKFMVYLQKENIIDESGMPKERFSAEFPKEGPSILRIQQVVRGDSAAYFCASSPFSAGNSYEQYFGPGTRLTVT.

The chain is built from TRBV4-1 and TRBJ2-1, with D possibly TRBD2 on 5 matching bases. The CDR3 spans 13 residues. Germline assignment: CDR1 MGHRA and CDR2 YSYEKL. Trimming pared 0 bases from V and 7 bases from J, leaving 7 bases between. Here the CDR3 DNA reads TGCGCCAGCAGCCAAGAGGGCGGGAATGAGCAGTTCTTC. Amino acids: CASSQEGGNEQFF.

This rearrangement joins TRBV11-3 to TRBJ2-3; 7 bases align to TRBD2. The CDR3 is 14 amino acids. Germline V CDR1 and CDR2: SGHNT, YENEEA. The junction had 9 bases not matched to a gene; V was cut back by 6 bases and J by 6 bases. This chain's CDR3 is CASSVAGSSDTQYF. As DNA, the CDR3 is TGTGCCAGCAGTGTAGCGGGTTCCTCCGATACGCAGTATTTT.

As for this clone: This same CDR3 is encoded by further DNA sequences in the sample. This rearrangement joins TRBV7-3 to TRBJ1-1; perhaps TRBD1 as D (5 bases). Germline CDR1 SGHTA, CDR2 FQGTGA. V dropped 0 bases and J dropped 1 base, with 6 bases sitting between them. The CDR3 is 14 amino acids. The CDR3 spells CASSLTGGNTEAFF. The DNA for the CDR3 is TGTGCCAGCAGCTTAACGGGGGGGAACACTGAAGCTTTCTTT. The complete variable domain, with remaining parts taken from reference TRBV7-3 and TRBJ1-1, reads GAGVSQTPSNKVTEKGKYVELRCDPISGHTALYWYRQSLGQGPEFLIYFQGTGAADDSGLPNDRFFAVRPEGSVSTLKIQRTERGDSAVYLCASSLTGGNTEAFFGQGTRLTVV.

This chain joins TRBV6-1 and TRBJ1-2; maybe TRBD1 (5 bases). The CDR3 has 13 residues. Looked up from germline, CDR1 is MNHNS and CDR2 is SASEGT. V was clipped by 1 base and J by 4 bases, with 7 bases between them. The CDR3 nucleotides are TGTGCCAGCAGTGAAGACAGGTTCTATGGCTACACCTTC. Protein product: CASSEDRFYGYTF.

V is TRBV7-2 and J is TRBJ2-1; the match to TRBD2 covers 10 bases. The length of the CDR3 is 15 residues. Germline loops: CDR1 SGHTA, CDR2 FQGNSA. J was trimmed by 5 bases and V by 6 bases; bases with no gene match: 7. Here the CDR3 DNA reads TGTGCCAGCAGGGAAGCTAGCGGGGGACACAATGAGCAGTTCTTC. This encodes CASREASGGHNEQFF.

This clone was counted a single time. J is TRBJ2-1 and V is TRBV6-5, with 12 bases lining up with TRBD2. This CDR3 spans 13 amino acids. J gave up 9 bases and V 6 bases, and 3 bases lay outside the gene matches. The V gene's germline CDR1 is MNHEY and CDR2 SVGAGI. Here the CDR3 DNA reads TGTGCCAGCAGCGAGACTAGCGGGAGTGAGCAGTTCTTC. This translates into CASSETSGSEQFF.

Points on this clone: An end of the junction differs from the germline gene, which may be a read error. The gene calls are TRBV19 and TRBJ1-2; TRBD1 matches at 7 bases. The CDR3 has 12 amino acids. In germline, CDR1 is LNHDA, CDR2 SQIVND (reference sequence). The CDR3 here is CASSIGVGQPFF. CDR3 DNA sequence: TGTGCCAGTAGTATAGGTGTGGGACAGCCTTTCTTC.

The J gene is TRBJ2-7, the V gene TRBV28, with 9 nucleotides matching TRBD1. This CDR3 region has 17 residues. Germline V gives CDR1 MDHEN, CDR2 SYDVKM. Losses at the gene ends were 3 bases for V and 4 bases for J; bases not matched to a gene: 13. DNA for the CDR3: TGTGCCAGCAGTTTGTCTATATTTGGGACAGGGCGGTACGAGCAGTACTTC. It yields the protein CASSLSIFGTGRYEQYF.

This clone showed up just once. V gene TRBV6-4 combines with J gene TRBJ2-3; no reliable D call. V was pared by 1 base and J by 3 bases, with 5 bases between. In germline, CDR1 is MRHNA, CDR2 SNTAGT. This CDR3 has 13 amino acids. The DNA of the CDR3 is TGTGCCAGCAGTGACTTTTATACAGATACGCAGTATTTT. It specifies CASSDFYTDTQYF.

The V call is TRBV27, the J call TRBJ1-1; D gene uncertain. The CDR3 contains 10 residues. Trimming took off 8 bases at V and 8 bases at J, with 9 bases between the two ends. CDR1 is MNHEY, CDR2 SMNVEV, per germline (reference sequence). This CDR3 reads CASSFLEAFF. CDR3 DNA: TGTGCCAGCTCCTTTCTAGAAGCTTTCTTT.

The chain joins TRBV28 to TRBJ2-6; a weak D match, TRBD1 (5 bases). Germline assignment: CDR1 MDHEN and CDR2 SYDVKM. The CDR3 length is 18 residues. Trimming removed 1 base at V and 3 bases at J, with 16 bases between. The CDR3 nucleotides read TGTGCCAGCAGTTTATCTCGCCAGGGCCTCCATGGGGCCAACGTCCTGACTTTC. This gives the protein CASSLSRQGLHGANVLTF.

V and J are TRBV10-2 and TRBJ2-2; TRBD1 is a possible D gene (5 bases). The V end lost 8 bases, the J end lost 2 bases, and 9 bases lay between the germline ends. This CDR3 spans 13 amino acids. Germline V gene data show CDR1 as WSHSY and CDR2 as SAAADI. This chain's CDR3 is CASLTANTGELFF. The CDR3 region has the DNA TGCGCCAGCCTGACAGCTAACACCGGGGAGCTGTTTTTT.

The chain joins TRBV11-2 to TRBJ2-7, with D perhaps matching TRBD1 (6 bases). CDR3 size: 15 residues. The germline gives CDR1 SGHAT, CDR2 FQNNGV. Trimming removed 0 bases from V and 0 bases from J, with 9 bases in between. The CDR3 protein is CASSLEGAYSYEQYF. CDR3 in DNA: TGTGCCAGCAGCTTAGAGGGGGCATACTCCTACGAGCAGTACTTC.

The chain couples TRBV14 to TRBJ2-1; 7 bases line up with TRBD2. The J segment lost 9 bases and the V segment lost 4 bases, leaving 15 bases of the junction unmatched. The germline gives CDR1 SGHDN, CDR2 FVKESK. This CDR3 is 16 amino acids long. The CDR3 reads CASSPLGTIWYGEQFF. The CDR3 DNA reads as TGTGCCAGCAGCCCACTCGGGACTATCTGGTACGGTGAGCAGTTCTTC.

CDR3 coding DNA: TGTGCCAGCTCACCAAGTTGGCAGGCTAACACCGGGGAGCTGTTTTTT. Its protein is CASSPSWQANTGELFF. The chain has TRBV18 and TRBJ2-2, with D unresolved. Germline V gene sequence: CDR1 KGHSH, CDR2 LQKENI. V was clipped by 2 bases and J by 2 bases, with 12 bases between them. The CDR3 spans 16 residues.

The chain combines TRBV7-6 with TRBJ1-4, with D maybe TRBD1 (5 bases). The CDR3 runs to 14 residues. Trimming removed 0 bases at V and 7 bases at J, with 9 bases between. The V gene's germline CDR1 is SGHVS and CDR2 FNYEAQ. The CDR3 region is CASSLAGRGEKLFF. The CDR3, as DNA: TGTGCCAGCAGCTTAGCGGGGAGGGGTGAAAAACTGTTTTTT.

In nucleotides, the CDR3 is TGTGCCACCAGCACCCTCCCCGTCCTGGCCCCCTTCGAGCAGTACTTC. Its translation is CATSTLPVLAPFEQYF. This chain uses TRBV15 with TRBJ2-7; no clear D. The CDR3 is 16 amino acids. Germline-derived CDR1 and CDR2 are LNHNV and YYDKDF (reference sequence). Between the trimmed V and J ends, which lost 4 bases and 6 bases, there was a span of 22 bases.